The clone carrying this TCR beta chain showed up many times. V lost 2 bases, J lost 0 bases, and 9 bases stayed unmatched. This CDR3 spans 17 amino acids. CDR1 and CDR2 from the germline V gene are LGHDT and YNNKEL (reference sequence). These data come from a study of read filtering for tumor transcriptome and immune sequencing. Molecular barcoded adaptors covering alpha/delta and beta/gamma chains were used on approximately 400 ng RNA. TCRdb re-analysed the reads in MiXCR, keeping a single row per CDR3 protein. Here the sample spans 100,000 to 150,000 distinct CDR3 sequences, about 13% being singletons.

The specimen sequenced was a population of CD138-negative cells sorted from bone marrow. This clonotype originated in a donor aged 40 or over with multiple myeloma. J is TRBJ2-7 and V is TRBV3-1; 8 nucleotides line up with TRBD2. CDR3 amino acids: CASSQPRVSGNSYEQYF. The CDR3, as DNA: TGTGCCAGCAGCCAACCCCGCGTTAGCGGGAACTCCTACGAGCAGTACTTC.